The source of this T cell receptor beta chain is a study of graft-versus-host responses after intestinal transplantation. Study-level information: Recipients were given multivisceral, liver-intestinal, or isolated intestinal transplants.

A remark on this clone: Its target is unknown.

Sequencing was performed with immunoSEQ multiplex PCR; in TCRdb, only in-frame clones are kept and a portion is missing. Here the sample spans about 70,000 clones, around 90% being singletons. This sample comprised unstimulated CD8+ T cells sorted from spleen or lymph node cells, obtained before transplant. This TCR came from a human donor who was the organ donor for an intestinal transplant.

The CDR3 loop is CASSLSRSGTQHSYNSPLHF. CDR3 DNA: TGCGCCAGCAGCTTGTCTCGGTCGGGGACACAACACTCCTATAATTCACCCCTCCACTTT. The chain combines TRBV5-1 with TRBJ1-6; D possibly corresponds to TRBD1 (6 bases). This CDR3 has 20 amino acids. The V gene's germline CDR1 is SGHRS and CDR2 YFSETQ. V was cut by 1 base and J by 0 bases, with 20 bases left in between.